Below, 13 T cell receptor beta chains from the same sample are listed, as sequenced in a study of T cells in Graves' hyperthyroidism and ophthalmopathy (dated by TCRdb to between 2019 and 2020). The library was generated by multiplex PCR. Sequenced on an Illumina HiSeq 2000. The TCR beta CDR3 regions were amplified from the RNA transcripts. A first-round RT-PCR of the TCR CDR3 used the HTBI primer set with the Qiagen OneStep RT-PCR kit. Clones were called with MiXCR by TCRdb after fastp trimmed the public reads at Q25, and only in-frame beta chains were retained. Each CDR3 protein gets just one entry, which takes the most common genes and DNA from the rows behind it. Recorded for this sample are fewer than 350,000 distinct CDR3 sequences; 18% of them occurred a single time. The biggest ten clones account for under 55% of the sample. The specimen sequenced was blood. The receptors here all came from a woman in her forties or fifties with Graves' hyperthyroidism.

This clonotype was detected a few times. The chain carries TRBV7-3 and TRBJ2-6, with D perhaps matching TRBD2 (6 bases). CDR3 length: 16 residues. CDR1 SGHTA and CDR2 FQGTGA come from the germline V gene. V was clipped by 6 bases and J by 0 bases, with 12 bases between them. The CDR3 DNA is TGTGCCAGCAGGGGGACTTTCACCTCTGGGGCCAACGTCCTGACTTTC. Protein: CASRGTFTSGANVLTF.

This clonotype came up a few times. The chain links TRBV20-1 to TRBJ1-1, with unresolved D. Germline lookup yields CDR1 DFQATT and CDR2 SNEGSKA (reference sequence). This CDR3 has 14 amino acids. The V gene lost 0 bases and the J gene lost 5 bases, with 13 bases spanning the gap. The CDR3 spells CSARDLGGITEAFF. CDR3 DNA: TGCAGTGCTAGAGATCTCGGAGGGATTACTGAAGCTTTCTTT.

The gene calls are TRBV20-1 and TRBJ1-4; D is possibly TRBD1 (5 bases). V was trimmed by 5 bases and J by 0 bases, leaving 10 bases between them. CDR1 DFQATT and CDR2 SNEGSKA come from the germline V gene (reference sequence). This CDR3 is built from 14 residues. CDR3 bases: TGCAGTGCTTACCCGACAGCAACTAATGAAAAACTGTTTTTT. It yields the protein CSAYPTATNEKLFF.

This clonotype has a count of ten or more. This chain links TRBV27 with TRBJ2-1; the D gene is possibly TRBD1 (6 bases). Deletions cut 6 bases from V and 4 bases from J, with 10 bases between. Germline-derived CDR1 and CDR2 are MNHEY and SMNVEV (reference sequence). CDR3 size: 13 residues. The DNA for the CDR3 is TGTGCCAGCAGCCCCGACAGGTACAATGAGCAGTTCTTC. As protein: CASSPDRYNEQFF.

In this sample, this clonotype turned up many times. This rearrangement joins TRBV7-8 to TRBJ1-2; D might be TRBD1 (6 bases). This CDR3 has 14 residues. Germline V gene lookup returns CDR1 SGHVS and CDR2 FQNEAQ. V was clipped by 3 bases and J by 0 bases, with 8 bases between them. The DNA for the CDR3 is TGTGCCAGCAGCTTCGCAGGGGCTAACTATGGCTACACCTTC. It yields the protein CASSFAGANYGYTF.

This clonotype has at least ten counts. V and J are TRBV11-1 and TRBJ2-7; 12 bases are shared with TRBD2. CDR1 is SGHAT and CDR2 is FQDESV in the germline V gene (reference sequence). The ends lost 5 bases at V and 6 bases at J; junction bases unmatched: 8. The CDR3 has 15 residues. The chain's CDR3 is CASSVPSGRVSEQYF. The CDR3 DNA follows: TGTGCCAGCAGCGTCCCTAGCGGGAGGGTCTCCGAGCAGTACTTC.

In this sample, this clonotype turned up many times. The rearrangement joins TRBV5-1 to TRBJ2-7, with D perhaps TRBD1 (6 bases). Per the germline V gene, CDR1 is SGHRS and CDR2 is YFSETQ. V shed 1 base and J shed 4 bases, with 12 bases lying between them. The CDR3 has 14 residues. The DNA for the CDR3 is TGCGCCAGCAGCTTGAGCGCAGGGGAGTACGAGCAGTACTTC. Encoded protein: CASSLSAGEYEQYF. Drawing the rest from reference TRBV5-1 and TRBJ2-7, the complete variable domain is KAGVTQTPRYLIKTRGQQVTLSCSPISGHRSVSWYQQTPGQGLQFLFEYFSETQRNKGNFPGRFSGRQFSNSRSEMNVSTLELGDSALYLCASSLSAGEYEQYFGPGTRLTVT.

This sequence joins TRBV9 and TRBJ2-3, with 7 positions matching TRBD2. Germline V CDR1 and CDR2: SGDLS, YYNGEE. J gave up 5 bases and V 2 bases, and 2 bases lay outside the gene matches. This CDR3 is built from 13 residues. The CDR3 loop is CASSVGGGDTQYF. CDR3 DNA: TGTGCCAGCAGCGTGGGGGGGGGAGATACGCAGTATTTT.

This clonotype has more than one count but fewer than ten. V is TRBV2 and J is TRBJ1-4; D may be TRBD1 (5 bases). The CDR3 loop spans 14 amino acids. CDR1 and CDR2 from the germline V gene are SNHLY and FYNNEI. Trimming stripped 6 bases from V and 0 bases from J, with 8 bases between. In DNA, the CDR3 is TGTGCCAGCAGAAAAGGGGCAACTAATGAAAAACTGTTTTTT. This codes for CASRKGATNEKLFF.

This clonotype was found a few times. This sequence joins TRBV9 and TRBJ2-7, with D maybe TRBD2 (7 bases). Germline CDR1 is SGDLS and CDR2 is YYNGEE. The CDR3 has 17 amino acids. Deletions cut 7 bases from V and 6 bases from J, with 29 bases between. The CDR3 region is CASGYQKGGRPLGEQYV. In nucleotides, the CDR3 is TGTGCCAGCGGTTACCAAAAGGGGGGGCGTCCCTTAGGCGAGCAGTACGTC.

This clonotype has more than one count but fewer than ten. The rearrangement joins TRBV12-3 or TRBV12-4 to TRBJ2-5; D ambiguous. V was clipped by 4 bases and J by 7 bases, with 13 bases between them. The CDR3 has 13 amino acids. For the CDR3, the DNA is TGTGCCAGCAGTTCAGACACCTCAGGGACCCAGTACTTC. The encoded protein is CASSSDTSGTQYF.

In its sample, this clonotype was seen many times. The chain combines TRBV20-1 with TRBJ2-3, with a weak D call TRBD2 (6 bases). The V and J ends lost 6 bases and 3 bases respectively, with 16 bases between them. The CDR3 has 14 residues. Germline loops: CDR1 DFQATT, CDR2 SNEGSKA (reference sequence). CDR3 coding DNA: TGCAGTGCGAAAGTATCTAGCGTTACAGATACGCAGTATTTT. Its protein is CSAKVSSVTDTQYF.

This clonotype has ten or more counts. The chain combines TRBV5-1 with TRBJ2-2; D could derive from TRBD1 or TRBD2 (5 bases each). In germline, CDR1 is SGHRS, CDR2 YFSETQ. CDR3 length equals 14 residues. V lost 4 bases, J lost 6 bases, and 13 bases lay in between. CDR3 sequence reads: CASSEGTWAGELFF. CDR3 nucleotide sequence: TGCGCCAGCAGCGAAGGGACCTGGGCCGGGGAGCTGTTTTTT. The variable domain in full, with the rest retrieved from reference TRBV5-1 and TRBJ2-2, is KAGVTQTPRYLIKTRGQQVTLSCSPISGHRSVSWYQQTPGQGLQFLFEYFSETQRNKGNFPGRFSGRQFSNSRSEMNVSTLELGDSALYLCASSEGTWAGELFFGEGSRLTVL.